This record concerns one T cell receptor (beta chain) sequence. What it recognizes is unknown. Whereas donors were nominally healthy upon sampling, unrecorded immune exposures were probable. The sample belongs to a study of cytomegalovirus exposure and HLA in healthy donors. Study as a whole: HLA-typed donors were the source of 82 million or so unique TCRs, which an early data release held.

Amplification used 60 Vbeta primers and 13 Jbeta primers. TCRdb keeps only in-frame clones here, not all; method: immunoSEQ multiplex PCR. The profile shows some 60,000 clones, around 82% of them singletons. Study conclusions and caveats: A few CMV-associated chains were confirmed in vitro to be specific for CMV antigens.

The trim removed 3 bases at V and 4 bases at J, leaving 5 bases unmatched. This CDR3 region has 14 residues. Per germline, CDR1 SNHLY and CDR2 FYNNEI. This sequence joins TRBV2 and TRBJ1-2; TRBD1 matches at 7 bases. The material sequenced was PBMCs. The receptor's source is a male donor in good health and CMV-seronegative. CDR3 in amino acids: CASSEAQGTYGYTF. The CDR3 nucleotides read TGTGCCAGCAGTGAGGCACAGGGGACCTATGGCTACACCTTC.